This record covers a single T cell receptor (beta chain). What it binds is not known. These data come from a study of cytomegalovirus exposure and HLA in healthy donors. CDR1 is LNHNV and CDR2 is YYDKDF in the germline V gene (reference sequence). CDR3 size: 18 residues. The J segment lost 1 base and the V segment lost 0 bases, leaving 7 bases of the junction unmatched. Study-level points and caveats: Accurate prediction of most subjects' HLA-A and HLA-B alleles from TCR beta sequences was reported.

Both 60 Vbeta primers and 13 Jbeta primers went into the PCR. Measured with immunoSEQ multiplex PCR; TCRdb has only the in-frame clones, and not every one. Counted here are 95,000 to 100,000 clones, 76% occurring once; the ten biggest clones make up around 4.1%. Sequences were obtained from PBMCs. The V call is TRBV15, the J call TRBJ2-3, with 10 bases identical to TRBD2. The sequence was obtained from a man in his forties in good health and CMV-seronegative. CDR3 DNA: TGTGCCACCAGCAGAGATGGGATAGCGGGGGGACGCACAGATACGCAGTATTTT. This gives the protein CATSRDGIAGGRTDTQYF.